The rows below give T cell receptor beta chains drawn from one sample of a study of graft-versus-host responses after intestinal transplantation. The method was immunoSEQ multiplex PCR; TCRdb's version includes in-frame clones alone and lacks a portion of them. This repertoire shows 55,000 to 75,000 clones, over 75% found once; its top ten account for approximately 0.39%. The antigens for these receptors are not known. The source material was unstimulated CD4+ T cells sorted from spleen or lymph node cells, sampled before transplant. The receptors stem from a human donor who was the organ donor for an intestinal transplant. CDR3s include the opening cysteine and the closing phenylalanine or tryptophan. The order of the fields is D gene, J gene, clone size, V gene, CDR3 protein, CDR3 DNA. D genes are given only for firm matches. For some rows the clone size is stated as once, few or many, or as a class when expanded; others skip it.

d_call: TRBD1
j_call: TRBJ1-2
clone_size: .
v_call: TRBV4-1
cdr3_aa: CASSPEGASQIYGYTF
cdr3_nt: TGCGCCAGCAGCCCCGAGGGGGCGTCGCAGATCTATGGCTACACCTTC

d_call: .
j_call: TRBJ1-2
clone_size: .
v_call: TRBV6-5
cdr3_aa: CASSQGGGYTF
cdr3_nt: TGTGCCAGCAGCCAAGGGGGTGGCTACACCTTC

d_call: TRBD1
j_call: TRBJ2-2
clone_size: once
v_call: TRBV29-1
cdr3_aa: CSVPRGGTGGSGELFF
cdr3_nt: TGCAGCGTTCCCCGAGGAGGGACAGGGGGCAGCGGGGAGCTGTTTTTT

d_call: .
j_call: TRBJ1-1
clone_size: .
v_call: TRBV25-1
cdr3_aa: CASSEGRGWTEAFF
cdr3_nt: TGTGCCAGCAGTGAAGGCAGGGGTTGGACTGAAGCTTTCTTT

d_call: TRBD1
j_call: TRBJ1-1
clone_size: .
v_call: TRBV30
cdr3_aa: CAWVSGTGIFRPPNTEAFF
cdr3_nt: TGTGCCTGGGTTTCCGGGACAGGGATATTTAGGCCTCCAAACACTGAAGCTTTCTTT

d_call: .
j_call: TRBJ2-5
clone_size: .
v_call: TRBV6-6
cdr3_aa: CASSYRDILETQYF
cdr3_nt: TGTGCCAGCAGTTACCGGGACATTCTCGAGACCCAGTACTTC

d_call: TRBD2
j_call: TRBJ2-5
clone_size: .
v_call: TRBV4-1
cdr3_aa: CASSQVGAGVETQYF
cdr3_nt: TGCGCCAGCAGCCAAGTCGGCGCGGGGGTTGAGACCCAGTACTTC

d_call: .
j_call: TRBJ2-3
clone_size: few
v_call: TRBV19
cdr3_aa: CASSMEGQATDTQYF
cdr3_nt: TGTGCCAGTAGTATGGAGGGGCAGGCCACAGATACGCAGTATTTT

d_call: .
j_call: TRBJ1-6
clone_size: .
v_call: TRBV19
cdr3_aa: CASSIVRTRDNSPLHF
cdr3_nt: TGTGCCAGTAGTATAGTCCGGACAAGAGATAATTCACCCCTCCACTTT

d_call: .
j_call: TRBJ2-5
clone_size: .
v_call: TRBV5-1
cdr3_aa: CASSPGSQETQYF
cdr3_nt: TGCGCCAGCAGCCCGGGATCTCAAGAGACCCAGTACTTC

d_call: .
j_call: TRBJ1-1
clone_size: .
v_call: TRBV7-9
cdr3_aa: CASSLEASYTEAFF
cdr3_nt: TGTGCCAGCAGCTTAGAAGCAAGCTACACTGAAGCTTTCTTT

d_call: .
j_call: TRBJ1-1
clone_size: .
v_call: TRBV7-9
cdr3_aa: CASRFTLNTEAFF
cdr3_nt: TGTGCCAGCAGATTTACATTGAACACTGAAGCTTTCTTT

d_call: .
j_call: TRBJ1-3
clone_size: .
v_call: TRBV28
cdr3_aa: CASSWRDRSGNTIYF
cdr3_nt: TGTGCCAGCAGTTGGCGGGACCGCTCTGGAAACACCATATATTTT

d_call: .
j_call: TRBJ1-2
clone_size: .
v_call: TRBV5-8
cdr3_aa: CASSLRGSDYGYTF
cdr3_nt: TGTGCCAGCAGCTTGAGGGGGTCTGACTATGGCTACACCTTC

d_call: TRBD2
j_call: TRBJ2-3
clone_size: .
v_call: TRBV5-1
cdr3_aa: CASSPLTSGGADTQYF
cdr3_nt: TGCGCCAGCAGCCCTCTGACTAGCGGGGGAGCAGATACGCAGTATTTT

d_call: TRBD1
j_call: TRBJ2-1
clone_size: .
v_call: TRBV10-3
cdr3_aa: CAIRPGTGADEQFF
cdr3_nt: TGTGCCATCAGGCCCGGGACAGGGGCCGATGAGCAGTTCTTC

d_call: TRBD1
j_call: TRBJ1-2
clone_size: .
v_call: TRBV7-2
cdr3_aa: CASSPTRDSTSYTF
cdr3_nt: TGTGCCAGCAGCCCCACCCGGGACAGCACCTCCTACACCTTC

d_call: TRBD1
j_call: TRBJ2-2
clone_size: .
v_call: TRBV7-9
cdr3_aa: CASSKGQGNTGELFF
cdr3_nt: TGTGCCAGCAGCAAGGGACAGGGGAACACCGGGGAGCTGTTTTTT

d_call: .
j_call: TRBJ1-1
clone_size: few
v_call: TRBV28
cdr3_aa: CASSLGTGSSGTEAFF
cdr3_nt: TGTGCCAGCAGTTTAGGAACAGGGAGTTCGGGAACTGAAGCTTTCTTT

d_call: .
j_call: TRBJ1-2
clone_size: once
v_call: TRBV28
cdr3_aa: CASSLSGTRNYGYTF
cdr3_nt: TGTGCCAGCAGTTTATCGGGGACACGGAACTATGGCTACACCTTC

d_call: .
j_call: TRBJ1-5
clone_size: .
v_call: TRBV6-1
cdr3_aa: CASKSDQPQHF
cdr3_nt: TGTGCCAGCAAATCAGATCAGCCCCAGCATTTT

d_call: .
j_call: TRBJ1-4
clone_size: .
v_call: TRBV19
cdr3_aa: CASSIRTGTNEKLFF
cdr3_nt: TGTGCCAGTAGTATAAGAACGGGAACTAATGAAAAACTGTTTTTT

d_call: TRBD2
j_call: TRBJ2-2
clone_size: few
v_call: TRBV5-1
cdr3_aa: CASSGGLAGGELFF
cdr3_nt: TGCGCCAGCAGCGGGGGACTAGCCGGCGGGGAGCTGTTTTTT

d_call: .
j_call: TRBJ1-5
clone_size: few
v_call: TRBV5-6
cdr3_aa: CASSVIGGGPDQPQHF
cdr3_nt: TGTGCCAGCAGCGTGATAGGGGGTGGGCCCGATCAGCCCCAGCATTTT

d_call: TRBD1
j_call: TRBJ2-5
clone_size: .
v_call: TRBV15
cdr3_aa: CATSRGTGGQETQYF
cdr3_nt: TGTGCCACCAGCAGAGGGACAGGGGGGCAAGAGACCCAGTACTTC

d_call: .
j_call: TRBJ2-1
clone_size: .
v_call: TRBV29-1
cdr3_aa: CSVDQLGVVKVEQFF
cdr3_nt: TGCAGCGTTGACCAACTAGGAGTCGTGAAGGTCGAGCAGTTCTTC